The sample holds a few counts of the clone carrying this T cell receptor (beta chain). Its antigen is still unknown. The source of the sample is a study of beta chain features in type 1 diabetes. Losses at the gene ends were 10 bases for V and 4 bases for J; bases not matched to a gene: 9. CDR1 and CDR2 from the germline V gene are MNHEY and SVGAGI. The CDR3 sequence is 13 residues long. Whole-study results and caveats: High TCR expression in some cells could lead to their over-representation in cDNA sequencing. When Type 1 diabetes patients were examined, their TCRB CDR3s proved moderately but significantly shorter in all four CD4+ subsets.

Every bit of the isolated RNA underwent reverse transcription, so sequencing read expressed TCRB transcripts. Deep immunoSEQ sequencing covered naive, central memory and regulatory T cell samples. TCRdb's table, derived via immunoSEQ multiplex PCR, lists solely in-frame clones and lacks some. The top ten hold roughly 1% of the sample, which has about 340,000 clones, roughly 8.8% seen once. Sorting of CD4+ naive, central memory, regulatory and stem cell-like memory cells was performed via CD45RO/CCR7/CD25/CD127/CD95/CD27. The sequenced material came from central memory CD4+ T cells from blood. The rearrangement uses TRBV6-5 and TRBJ2-7; 8 bases agree with TRBD2. This TCR came from a man aged 30 to 45 with type 1 diabetes. The CDR3 loop reads CATAGTSVYEQYF. The CDR3 bases are TGTGCCACTGCGGGGACTAGTGTTTACGAGCAGTACTTC.